This record covers a single T cell receptor beta chain. Its specificity is not known. This record belongs to a study of radiotherapy plus CTLA-4 blockade in lung cancer. About the study: Objective response was observed in about 19% of patients, and disease control in 31%. Study-wide points: Clones derived from tumor TCRs expanded in blood after radiotherapy plus ipilimumab. Increased serum interferon-beta after radiation also reportedly predicted response strongly.

The CDR3 is 15 residues long. The germline gives CDR1 MDHEN, CDR2 SYDVKM. V was pared by 6 bases and J by 2 bases, with 6 bases of the junction left unmatched. The repertoire was sequenced with immunoSEQ multiplex PCR; TCRdb's copy has only in-frame clones and lacks some. The profile shows 48,000 or so clones, 84% of them singletons. Focal radiation with ipilimumab CTLA-4 blockade was given to patients with chemo-refractory metastatic non-small-cell lung cancer. This sequence originates from a human donor with non-small cell lung cancer whose response to radiotherapy plus ipilimumab could not be evaluated. The specimen comprised peripheral blood, sampled from a patient treated with radiotherapy plus ipilimumab. The rearrangement links TRBV28 to TRBJ1-3, with TRBD1 identical over 8 bases. The CDR3 here is CASSYGTGTGNTIYF. The DNA for the CDR3 is TGTGCCAGCAGCTATGGGACAGGCACTGGAAACACCATATATTTT.